The 32 T cell receptor beta chains listed next were all sequenced from one sample in a study of blood T cell repertoires in COVID-19. TCRdb's table, derived via immunoSEQ multiplex PCR, lists solely in-frame clones and lacks some. The data show around 130,000 clones, over 75% seen once. Specimen: peripheral blood. The receptors were sampled from a woman aged 70-85 years with acute or convalescent COVID-19.

This clone was observed a few times. This chain joins TRBV6-6 and TRBJ2-7; 8 bases map to TRBD1. In germline, CDR1 is MNHNY, CDR2 SVGAGI (reference sequence). J was trimmed by 2 bases and V by 6 bases; bases with no gene match: 6. The CDR3 length is 14 residues. The CDR3 nucleotides are TGTGCCAGCAGCCCCCGACAGGGGCCCTACGAGCAGTACGTC. Residues: CASSPRQGPYEQYV.

This sequence joins TRBV9 and TRBJ1-5; TRBD1 agrees at 8 bases. Germline assignment: CDR1 SGDLS and CDR2 YYNGEE. CDR3 length: 15 residues. Trimming at V came to 4 bases and at J to 4 bases, leaving 7 bases not matched to a gene. CDR3 nucleotide sequence: TGTGCCAGCAGCCTAACCGACAGGGGAAATCAGCCCCAGCATTTT. Translation: CASSLTDRGNQPQHF.

V and J are TRBV7-9 and TRBJ1-1, with TRBD1 as a possible D gene (5 bases). Looked up from germline, CDR1 is SEHNR and CDR2 is FQNEAQ (reference sequence). The CDR3 consists of 13 residues. Between the trimmed V and J ends, which lost 1 base and 8 bases, there was a span of 11 bases. The CDR3 DNA reads TGTGCCAGCAGCTTAGAGGGGAAGACCGAAGCTTTCTTT. Protein product: CASSLEGKTEAFF.

The V gene is TRBV5-1, the J gene TRBJ2-5; 12 nucleotides line up with TRBD2. V shed 3 bases and J 1 base; nucleotides not matched to a gene: 10. The CDR3 extends over 18 amino acids. CDR1 SGHRS and CDR2 YFSETQ come from the germline V gene. Here the CDR3 reads CASSSGLAGTPIQETQYF. The CDR3 coding sequence is TGCGCCAGCAGCTCCGGACTAGCGGGGACTCCAATCCAAGAGACCCAGTACTTC. Using reference TRBV5-1 and TRBJ2-5 for the parts outside the CDR3, the full variable domain is KAGVTQTPRYLIKTRGQQVTLSCSPISGHRSVSWYQQTPGQGLQFLFEYFSETQRNKGNFPGRFSGRQFSNSRSEMNVSTLELGDSALYLCASSSGLAGTPIQETQYFGPGTRLLVL.

This clone occurred once. This sequence joins TRBV6-2 or TRBV6-3 and TRBJ2-5, with D perhaps matching TRBD2 (5 bases). V was cut by 2 bases and J by 3 bases, with 13 bases left in between. CDR1 MNHEY and CDR2 SVGEGT come from the germline V gene. The CDR3 has 15 amino acids. CDR3 bases: TGTGCCAGCAGTTACCTAGGTCGGGATAAAGAGACCCAGTACTTC. Protein product: CASSYLGRDKETQYF.

This chain uses TRBV29-1 with TRBJ2-5; no firm D call. Germline lookup yields CDR1 SQVTM and CDR2 ANQGSEA. Trimming took off 3 bases at V and 4 bases at J, with 12 bases between the two ends. This CDR3 has 13 amino acids. The CDR3 bases are TGCAGCGTTGATGCTAGACGAGGAGAGACCCAGTACTTC. Encoded protein: CSVDARRGETQYF. Full variable domain (remainder filled in from reference TRBV29-1 and TRBJ2-5): SAVISQKPSRDICQRGTSLTIQCQVDSQVTMMFWYRQQPGQSLTLIATANQGSEATYESGFVIDKFPISRPNLTFSTLTVSNMSPEDSSIYLCSVDARRGETQYFGPGTRLLVL.

The chain couples TRBV4-3 to TRBJ1-3; TRBD1 might be the D (6 bases). CDR3 length: 15 residues. The V and J ends lost 3 bases and 3 bases respectively, with 12 bases between them. Per germline, CDR1 LGHNA and CDR2 YSLEER. CDR3 sequence: CASSHRGTVGNTIYF. In DNA form, the CDR3 reads TGCGCCAGCAGCCACAGGGGTACAGTTGGAAACACCATATATTTT.

This rearrangement joins TRBV30 to TRBJ2-1; 8 bases align to TRBD2. The CDR3 runs to 15 residues. Trimming took 2 bases from V and 4 from J; bases not matched to a gene: 7. Germline assignment: CDR1 GTSNPN and CDR2 SVGIG (reference sequence). The CDR3 DNA reads TGTGCCTGGAGTCCACTTGCGGGGGGTTACAATGAGCAGTTCTTC. Encoded protein: CAWSPLAGGYNEQFF.

This sequence joins TRBV21-1 and TRBJ1-1; TRBD1, the D gene given by the table, was not confirmed from the DNA. TRBV21-1 is a recognized pseudogene. The CDR3 has 11 residues. The CDR3 DNA reads as TGTGCCAGCAGGGCAAGGGGTGAAGCTTTCTTT. Translating gives CASRARGEAFF.

The chain joins TRBV2 to TRBJ1-5, with a weak D call TRBD1 (5 bases). The CDR3 runs 15 residues. CDR1 is SNHLY, CDR2 FYNNEI, per germline. The V and J ends lost 5 bases and 2 bases respectively, with 13 bases between them. The CDR3, as DNA: TGTGCCAGCAGTAACAATCAAGGGGGCAATCAGCCCCAGCATTTT. It codes for CASSNNQGGNQPQHF. The full variable domain, completed using reference TRBV2 and TRBJ1-5, is EPEVTQTPSHQVTQMGQEVILRCVPISNHLYFYWYRQILGQKVEFLVSFYNNEISEKSEIFDDQFSVERPDGSNFTLKIRSTKLEDSAMYFCASSNNQGGNQPQHFGDGTRLSIL.

The chain combines TRBV30 with TRBJ2-5; tentatively, D is TRBD2 (6 bases). This CDR3 comprises 12 residues. Germline V gene lookup returns CDR1 GTSNPN and CDR2 SVGIG (reference sequence). V was cut by 0 bases and J by 6 bases, with 8 bases left in between. CDR3 region: CAWSVDYQTQYF. The CDR3 nucleotides read TGTGCCTGGAGTGTGGACTATCAGACCCAGTACTTC.

The J gene is TRBJ2-7, the V gene TRBV7-2; D gene uncertain. In germline, CDR1 is SGHTA, CDR2 FQGNSA. V was clipped by 4 bases and J by 6 bases, with 7 bases between them. The CDR3 spans 11 residues. The CDR3 spells CASSSYSEQYF. The CDR3 coding sequence is TGTGCCAGCAGCTCCTACTCCGAGCAGTACTTC.

The chain has TRBV30 and TRBJ1-5; a possible D gene is TRBD1 (6 bases). This CDR3 spans 20 amino acids. Germline-derived CDR1 and CDR2 are GTSNPN and SVGIG (reference sequence). Deletions cut 0 bases from V and 6 bases from J, with 30 bases between. The CDR3 sequence is CAWSVVSGFQGRKGSQPQHF. CDR3 sequence (DNA): TGTGCCTGGAGTGTCGTATCGGGCTTCCAGGGGCGGAAAGGGAGTCAGCCCCAGCATTTT.

The chain joins TRBV7-9 to TRBJ1-5; a weak D match, TRBD1 (6 bases). Germline loops: CDR1 SEHNR, CDR2 FQNEAQ (reference sequence). V was shortened by 3 bases and J by 1 base, with 13 bases between the two germline ends. The CDR3 totals 16 residues. CDR3 residues: CASSFSTGRSNQPQHF. The CDR3 nucleotides are TGTGCCAGCAGCTTTTCCACAGGGCGGAGCAATCAGCCCCAGCATTTT.

The chain links TRBV3-1 (or the pseudogene TRBV3-2) to TRBJ1-4, with 7 bases matching TRBD1. The V gene end was trimmed by 2 bases and the J gene end by 8 bases; junction bases not matched to a gene: 11. The CDR3 runs 16 residues. The germline V gene has CDR1 LGHDT and CDR2 YNNKEL (reference sequence). The DNA for the CDR3 is TGTGCCAGCAGCCAAACCCGACAGGGAGATTCGGAAAAACTGTTTTTT. Translated: CASSQTRQGDSEKLFF.

The count of this clone is one. The J gene is TRBJ1-1, the V gene TRBV6-2 or TRBV6-3; D unresolved. From germline, CDR1 is MNHEY and CDR2 SVGEGT. The V end lost 2 bases, the J end lost 0 bases, and 13 bases lay between the germline ends. The CDR3 contains 16 residues. The CDR3 loop is CASSYPTGGLNTEAFF. The CDR3 coding sequence is TGTGCCAGCAGTTACCCGACCGGAGGGTTGAACACTGAAGCTTTCTTT.

V and J are TRBV7-6 and TRBJ1-3; tentatively, D is TRBD1 (5 bases). CDR3 length: 14 residues. The V gene's germline CDR1 is SGHVS and CDR2 FNYEAQ. V was clipped by 1 base and J by 4 bases, with 8 bases between them. Here the CDR3 reads CASSLEAGGNTIYF. CDR3 DNA sequence: TGTGCCAGCAGCTTAGAGGCAGGGGGAAACACCATATATTTT.

This clone was detected a few times. CDR3: CASSPTRGANYGYTF. The CDR3 DNA sequence: TGTGCCAGCTCACCGACCCGGGGGGCTAACTATGGCTACACCTTC. This chain links TRBV18 with TRBJ1-2, with D perhaps matching TRBD1 (5 bases). The V and J ends lost 3 bases and 0 bases respectively, with 11 bases between them. Germline V lookup: CDR1 KGHSH, CDR2 LQKENI. This CDR3 contains 15 residues.

A single count supports this clone. The chain recombines TRBV2 with TRBJ1-1; 8 nucleotides align to TRBD1. J was trimmed by 4 bases and V by 6 bases; bases with no gene match: 7. Germline-derived CDR1 and CDR2 are SNHLY and FYNNEI. The CDR3 loop spans 14 amino acids. CDR3 bases: TGTGCCAGCAGCCGTGGACAGGGATTCACTGAAGCTTTCTTT. Translation gives CASSRGQGFTEAFF.

The chain recombines TRBV7-2 with TRBJ1-3, with TRBD1 matching over 8 bases. The V and J ends lost 3 bases and 1 base, in that order; junction bases with no gene match: 14. Germline assignment: CDR1 SGHTA and CDR2 FQGNSA. This CDR3 contains 19 residues. In nucleotides, the CDR3 is TGTGCCAGCAGCTTTAATGACAGGGGCTTGAGATCTTCTGGAAACACCATATATTTT. It is translated as CASSFNDRGLRSSGNTIYF.

This chain connects TRBV12-3 or TRBV12-4 to TRBJ1-2; D is uncertain. There are 12 residues in the CDR3. V lost 6 bases and J lost 8, with 13 bases in between. The CDR3 is CASSPPNLGYTF. The CDR3 bases are TGTGCCAGCAGCCCCCCCAATTTGGGCTACACCTTC.

The gene calls are TRBV7-2 and TRBJ1-2, with 7 bases aligning to TRBD1. There are 13 residues in the CDR3. After removal of 3 bases from V and 7 bases from J, the junction contained 5 bases not matched to a gene. Germline loops: CDR1 SGHTA, CDR2 FQGNSA. CDR3 sequence reads: CASSFDQGGGYTF. The CDR3 bases are TGTGCCAGCAGCTTTGATCAGGGGGGTGGCTACACCTTC.

The chain recombines TRBV6-2 or TRBV6-3 with TRBJ2-2, with a weak D call TRBD1 (6 bases). This CDR3 contains 15 residues. Germline CDR1 is MNHEY and CDR2 is SVGEGT. V lost 0 bases and J 6 bases, leaving 11 bases between the germline ends. This chain's CDR3 is CASSYSGAAAGELFF. CDR3 DNA: TGTGCCAGCAGTTACTCGGGGGCGGCTGCCGGGGAGCTGTTTTTT.

The chain carries TRBV7-7 and TRBJ2-2; 8 bases line up with TRBD2. The CDR3 loop spans 15 amino acids. The V and J ends lost 5 bases and 4 bases, in that order; junction bases with no gene match: 6. The germline V gene encodes CDR1 SSHAT and CDR2 FNYEAQ (reference sequence). CDR3 in amino acids: CASSPVAGGTGELFF. CDR3 nucleotides: TGTGCCAGCAGCCCGGTCGCGGGGGGCACCGGGGAGCTGTTTTTT.

CDR3 sequence: CASSQTGTSNTEAFF. CDR3 sequence (DNA): TGCGCCAGCAGCCAGACCGGGACTTCGAACACTGAAGCTTTCTTT. The rearrangement links TRBV5-1 to TRBJ1-1, with D perhaps matching TRBD1 (5 bases). V shed 4 bases and J shed 1 base, with 14 bases lying between them. This CDR3 comprises 15 residues. Per the germline V gene, CDR1 is SGHRS and CDR2 is YFSETQ.

The rearrangement uses TRBV7-8 and TRBJ2-2; TRBD2 is a possible D gene (5 bases). Trimming pared 6 bases from V and 5 bases from J, leaving 16 bases between. The CDR3 is 15 amino acids. Germline V lookup: CDR1 SGHVS, CDR2 FQNEAQ. CDR3 sequence: CASSPIRTGTGELFF. In DNA form, the CDR3 reads TGTGCCAGCAGTCCCATTCGAACGGGAACCGGGGAGCTGTTTTTT.

This clone was seen only once. The chain uses TRBV6-6 and TRBJ2-5; 10 bases are a match to TRBD2. Unmatched junction bases numbered 11, after V lost 5 bases and J lost 2 bases. This CDR3 has 17 amino acids. CDR1 is MNHNY, CDR2 SVGAGI, per germline (reference sequence). The CDR3 nucleotides are TGTGCCAGCAGTCCAATCCTCCGGACTAGCGGACAAGAGACCCAGTACTTC. Amino acid sequence: CASSPILRTSGQETQYF.

The count of this clone is one. V is TRBV30 and J is TRBJ1-6, with 8 bases identical to TRBD1. CDR1 and CDR2 (germline): GTSNPN, SVGIG (reference sequence). The CDR3 spans 15 residues. V lost 0 bases to trimming and J lost 9 bases; unmatched junction nucleotides: 7. Here the CDR3 DNA reads TGTGCCTGGAGTGTACAGGGGGGCAGGGGTTCACCCCTCCACTTT. It yields the protein CAWSVQGGRGSPLHF.

This sequence joins TRBV6-2 or TRBV6-3 and TRBJ2-1; D is unresolved. Deletions cut 2 bases from V and 10 bases from J, with 9 bases between. This CDR3 spans 12 amino acids. Germline V gene sequence: CDR1 MNHEY, CDR2 SVGEGT. The CDR3 protein is CASSYGPGEQFF. CDR3 nucleotide sequence: TGTGCCAGCAGTTACGGGCCTGGGGAGCAGTTCTTC.

This clone was picked up a small number of times. The J gene is TRBJ1-6, the V gene TRBV9, with TRBD1 matching over 11 bases. V shed 3 bases and J 9 bases; nucleotides not matched to a gene: 11. Germline-derived CDR1 and CDR2 are SGDLS and YYNGEE. The CDR3 runs to 17 residues. The CDR3 DNA sequence: TGTGCCAGCAGCGCACAAGGGACAGGGGGATTGGGTTCACCCCTCCACTTT. It is translated as CASSAQGTGGLGSPLHF.

This rearrangement joins TRBV12-5 to TRBJ1-2; D is undetermined. The CDR3 is 16 residues long. Per the germline V gene, CDR1 is LGHNT and CDR2 is FRNRAP. Trimming removed 3 bases at V and 4 bases at J, with 18 bases between. The CDR3 loop reads CASGFMPGIVGYGYTF. CDR3 coding DNA: TGTGCTAGTGGTTTTATGCCGGGAATAGTAGGCTATGGCTACACCTTC.

The chain has TRBV7-2 and TRBJ2-3; weak D call: TRBD1 (5 bases). There are 14 residues in the CDR3. V lost 4 bases and J 2 bases, leaving 10 bases between the germline ends. CDR1 is SGHTA and CDR2 is FQGNSA in the germline V gene. The CDR3 here is CASSWQGYTDTQYF. The DNA of the CDR3 is TGTGCCAGCAGCTGGCAGGGTTACACAGATACGCAGTATTTT.